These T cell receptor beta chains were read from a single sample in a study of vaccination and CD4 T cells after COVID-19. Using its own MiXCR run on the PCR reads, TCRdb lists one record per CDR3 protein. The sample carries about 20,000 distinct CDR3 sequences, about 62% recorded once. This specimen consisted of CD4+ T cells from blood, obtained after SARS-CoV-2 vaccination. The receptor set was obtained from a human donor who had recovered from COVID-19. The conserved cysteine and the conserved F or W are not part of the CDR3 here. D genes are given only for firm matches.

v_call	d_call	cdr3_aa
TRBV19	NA	ASQTVNSPLH
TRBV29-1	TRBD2	SVVGLVTNIQY
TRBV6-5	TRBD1	ASSYDRGYSPLH
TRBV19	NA	ASSGNNERNYGYT
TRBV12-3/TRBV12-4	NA	ASSLSENEQF
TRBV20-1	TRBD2	SASLLAGIEQF
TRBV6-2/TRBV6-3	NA	ASTDIVYGYT
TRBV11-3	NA	ASSLDGQNTEAF
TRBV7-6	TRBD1	ASSLGTGVNTEAF
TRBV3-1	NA	ASSPRGRDETQY
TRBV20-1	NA	SARAVGPYGYT
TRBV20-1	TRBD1	SASDPTGTDNNQPQH
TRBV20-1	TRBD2	SARGLASNTGELF
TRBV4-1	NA	ASRKPRTDFSGANVLT
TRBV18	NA	ASSPRSMNTEAF
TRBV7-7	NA	ASTPGGAGELF
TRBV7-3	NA	ASSLMGPGASDEQF
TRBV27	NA	ASSLSVSEAYNSPLH
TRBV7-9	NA	ASSPLTGGYT
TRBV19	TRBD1	ASSEWTGVPYGYT
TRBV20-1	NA	SAREPRSGGDTQY
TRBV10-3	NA	AISGQGNSPLH
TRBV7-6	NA	ASSLSGGNNQPQH
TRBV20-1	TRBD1	SARDRTGLSYEQY
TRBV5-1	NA	ASSLVVSDSTYEQY
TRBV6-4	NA	ASSLGAVRYGYT
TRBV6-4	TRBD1	ASSSRDRGRHEQF
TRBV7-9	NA	ASSRYPSVVDEQY
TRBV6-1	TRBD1	ASGDRGADTQY
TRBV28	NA	ASSLLVSGELF
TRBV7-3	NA	ASSSTHRADTGELF
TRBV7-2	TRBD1	ASSPGTGGSPLH
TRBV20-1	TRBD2	SARDQASGKSANEQY
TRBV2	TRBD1	ASRGQYVNTEAF
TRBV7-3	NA	ASSLGSGNTIY
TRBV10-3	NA	AISVDTNQPQH
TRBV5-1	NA	ASKEDGNTGELF
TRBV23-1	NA	ASSHPGNRTSNQPQH
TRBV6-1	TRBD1	ASSEQGHDISDEQF
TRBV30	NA	AWSGQYEQY
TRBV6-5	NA	ASSYFQGSYGYT
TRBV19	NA	ASSTRGGGTEAF
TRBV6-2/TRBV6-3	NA	ASRPSVLYEQY
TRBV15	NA	ATSRTRGPNTEAF
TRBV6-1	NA	ASSESTGWNSPLH
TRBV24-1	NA	ATSDPAAGYNEQF
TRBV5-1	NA	ASSSPGPTQETQY
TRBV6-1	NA	ASSAASFPQSPLH
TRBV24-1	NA	ATSDTGLARQGGYEQY